This T cell receptor beta chain was profiled in a study of T cell responses to AZD1222 COVID-19 vaccine. This CDR3 comprises 14 residues. Germline V lookup: CDR1 SGHAT, CDR2 FQDESV (reference sequence). V lost 1 base and J lost 6, with 13 bases in between. Study-level points and caveats: Females outnumbered males among donors, who were mostly white British; clonal diversity was possibly underestimated. Baseline serostatus was positive in only a handful of AZD1222 recipients. Repertoire sampling occurred only after the peak T cell response.

A remark on this clone: Its antigen is unknown.

Clones were read by immunoSEQ multiplex PCR, and TCRdb kept only the in-frame ones, dropping some. The top ten hold 5% to 6.5% of the sample, which has some 130,000 clones, roughly 92% seen once. The TCR sequence derives from an adult in good health. V and J are TRBV11-1 and TRBJ2-7; tentatively, D is TRBD2 (5 bases). This sample comprised peripheral blood, obtained on day 0 of AZD1222 vaccination. The CDR3 DNA reads TGTGCCAGCAGCTTAGTCGGGAAAATTCTCGAGCAGTACTTC. This gives the protein CASSLVGKILEQYF.